Listed here is a single T cell receptor beta chain. Data came from immunoSEQ multiplex PCR; TCRdb stores just in-frame clones and leaves some out. The sample has about 670,000 clones; about two thirds are singletons. This sample is part of a study of shared clonotypes between healthy human individuals. The specimen was memory CD4+ T cells sorted from blood. Subset: CD45RA-negative fraction. The sequence was collected from a woman in her thirties in good health.

CDR3 DNA sequence: TGTGCCAGCAGCTCGCGGCCAGCGGGACATCCTGGGGCAGATACGCAGTATTTT. Encoded protein: CASSSRPAGHPGADTQYF. This chain links TRBV7-8 with TRBJ2-3; D perhaps matches TRBD2 (7 bases). The CDR3 sequence is 18 residues long. The germline V and J ends were trimmed by 4 bases and 4 bases, with 24 bases remaining between them. Germline CDR1 and CDR2: SGHVS and FQNEAQ.